This is a list of T cell receptor beta chains from one sample in a study of cytomegalovirus exposure and HLA in healthy donors. Clones were read by immunoSEQ multiplex PCR, and TCRdb kept only the in-frame ones, dropping some. Its table lists about 120,000 clones. The specimen sequenced was PBMCs. These receptors all stem from a man younger than 30 in good health and CMV-seronegative. Both conserved end residues are part of each CDR3.

CDR3 length	V gene	J gene	CDR3 protein
15	TRBV7-8	TRBJ2-7	CASSDAGVVTYEQYF
14	TRBV19	TRBJ1-5	CAARQGVGNQPQHF
13	TRBV5-1	TRBJ1-2	CASSREGVTGYTF
16	TRBV28	TRBJ2-1	CASNLLGLAGQVEQFF
14	TRBV30	TRBJ1-4	CAWSVGTDREKLFF
11	TRBV11-3	TRBJ2-1	CASSLGGPQFF
14	TRBV18	TRBJ1-5	CASSPGQGMKPQHF
15	TRBV9	TRBJ1-4	CASSAGGASNEKLFF
14	TRBV28	TRBJ2-7	CASSFPGKEYEQYF
13	TRBV25-1	TRBJ1-3	CASGGGGLNTIYF
17	TRBV5-8	TRBJ2-3	CASSAQGASGSTDTQYF
17	TRBV11-2	TRBJ2-3	CASSSGDRGNWADTQYF
15	TRBV7-3	TRBJ2-3	CASSTFGQGKDTQYF
15	TRBV7-9	TRBJ2-7	CASSDPGTDSYEQYF
16	TRBV4-3	TRBJ2-2	CASSQPGGQGVGELFF
16	TRBV6-1	TRBJ1-6	CASGERLSSYNSPLHF
12	TRBV9	TRBJ2-2	CASSVGIGELFF
13	TRBV7-9	TRBJ2-7	CASSLVPVYEQYF
14	TRBV30	TRBJ1-1	CAWSPDRGWTEAFF
16	TRBV7-2	TRBJ2-5	CASSFGPAGHKETQYF
15	TRBV5-6	TRBJ1-6	CASSSLTRNNSPLHF
14	TRBV19	TRBJ1-2	CASTMRGKDYGYTF
13	TRBV9	TRBJ2-7	CASSVGGTGEQYF
18	TRBV11-2	TRBJ1-1	CASSLDPQGQAQRTEAFF
20	TRBV4-3	TRBJ2-7	CASSQESLWAREGAPYEQYF
13	TRBV28	TRBJ1-2	CASSLEVAYGYTF
16	TRBV19	TRBJ1-3	CASRGPGSSSGNTIYF
16	TRBV19	TRBJ1-4	CASSVRGWATNEKLFF
17	TRBV5-1	TRBJ2-7	CASSPGSMSGRVYEQYF
19	TRBV19	TRBJ2-6	CASTPLPDREISGANVLTF
16	TRBV2	TRBJ2-5	CASSETGLAARETQYF
16	TRBV4-2	TRBJ2-7	CASSHYRSGSSYEQYF
11	TRBV29-1	-	CSVTGLDEQYF
14	TRBV29-1	TRBJ2-2	CSAAGQANTGELFF
14	TRBV27	TRBJ2-5	CASSATGVRETQYF